This is a list of T cell receptor beta chains from one sample in a study of blood T cell repertoires in COVID-19. Sequenced by immunoSEQ multiplex PCR; TCRdb stores in-frame clones only, minus some. The sample lists around 320,000 clones, about 90% occurring once. Sample: PBMCs or T cells enriched from blood (not recorded which). Receptors were obtained from a woman aged 45-65 years who had been exposed to COVID-19. CDR3s include the opening cysteine and the closing phenylalanine or tryptophan. Fields, in order: CDR3 protein, CDR3 DNA, D gene, J gene, clone size, V gene. D genes are given only for firm matches. Part of the rows lack a size; the others show once, few, many or a class for expanded clones.

CDR3aa: CASSFPGDSPRNEQYF
CDR3nt: TGTGCCAGCAGTTTTCCCGGGGACAGCCCAAGGAACGAGCAGTACTTC
d_gene: TRBD1
j_gene: TRBJ2-7
abundance: NA
v_gene: TRBV28

CDR3aa: CASSLERPTDTQYF
CDR3nt: TGCGCCAGCAGCCTCGAGCGGCCCACAGATACGCAGTATTTT
d_gene: NA
j_gene: TRBJ2-3
abundance: NA
v_gene: TRBV5-1

CDR3aa: CASSPGTGGFYEQYF
CDR3nt: TGTGCCAGTAGTCCCGGGACAGGTGGGTTCTACGAGCAGTACTTC
d_gene: TRBD1
j_gene: TRBJ2-7
abundance: NA
v_gene: TRBV19

CDR3aa: CASSTHSLGATSTDTQYF
CDR3nt: TGTGCCAGCAGTACCCACTCCCTGGGGGCCACATCCACAGATACGCAGTATTTT
d_gene: NA
j_gene: TRBJ2-3
abundance: NA
v_gene: TRBV6-4

CDR3aa: CASSSTGLGSYEQYF
CDR3nt: TGTGCCAGCAGTTCAACAGGGTTAGGTTCATACGAGCAGTACTTC
d_gene: NA
j_gene: TRBJ2-7
abundance: NA
v_gene: TRBV28

CDR3aa: CASSPTPGQSSYEQYF
CDR3nt: TGTGCCAGCAGTCCAACACCGGGACAGAGCTCCTACGAGCAGTACTTC
d_gene: TRBD1
j_gene: TRBJ2-7
abundance: NA
v_gene: TRBV7-9

CDR3aa: CASSLSATQETQYF
CDR3nt: TGTGCCAGCAGCTTAAGCGCTACCCAAGAGACCCAGTACTTC
d_gene: NA
j_gene: TRBJ2-5
abundance: NA
v_gene: TRBV5-4

CDR3aa: CASSRGIQETQYF
CDR3nt: TGTGCCAGCAGCCGAGGTATCCAAGAGACCCAGTACTTC
d_gene: NA
j_gene: TRBJ2-5
abundance: few
v_gene: TRBV5-6

CDR3aa: CATSTGSTEAFF
CDR3nt: TGTGCCACCAGCACAGGGTCCACTGAAGCTTTCTTT
d_gene: NA
j_gene: TRBJ1-1
abundance: few
v_gene: TRBV15

CDR3aa: CASSLTGYQETQYF
CDR3nt: TGTGCCAGCAGCTTAACCGGGTACCAAGAGACCCAGTACTTC
d_gene: NA
j_gene: TRBJ2-5
abundance: NA
v_gene: TRBV11-2

CDR3aa: CASSGGTGITYEQYF
CDR3nt: TGTGCCAGCAGCGGGGGGACAGGGATTACCTACGAGCAGTACTTC
d_gene: TRBD1
j_gene: TRBJ2-7
abundance: once
v_gene: TRBV6-2/TRBV6-3

CDR3aa: CASSLPGGFVTEAFF
CDR3nt: TGTGCCAGCAGTTTACCAGGGGGGTTTGTGACTGAAGCTTTCTTT
d_gene: TRBD1
j_gene: TRBJ1-1
abundance: NA
v_gene: TRBV28

CDR3aa: CASSVGGAEDTQYF
CDR3nt: TGTGCCAGCAGCGTAGGGGGCGCGGAAGATACGCAGTATTTT
d_gene: NA
j_gene: TRBJ2-3
abundance: NA
v_gene: TRBV9

CDR3aa: CASTSRPGGWDNEQFF
CDR3nt: TGTGCCAGTACGTCTAGGCCAGGGGGATGGGACAATGAGCAGTTCTTC
d_gene: TRBD1
j_gene: TRBJ2-1
abundance: NA
v_gene: TRBV19

CDR3aa: CASSLDPTGAGGYTF
CDR3nt: TGCGCCAGCAGCTTGGACCCGACAGGGGCGGGCGGCTACACCTTC
d_gene: TRBD1
j_gene: TRBJ1-2
abundance: NA
v_gene: TRBV5-1

CDR3aa: CASRTGNTGEQFF
CDR3nt: TGTGCCAGCAGGACAGGAAATACTGGTGAGCAGTTCTTC
d_gene: NA
j_gene: TRBJ2-1
abundance: NA
v_gene: TRBV28